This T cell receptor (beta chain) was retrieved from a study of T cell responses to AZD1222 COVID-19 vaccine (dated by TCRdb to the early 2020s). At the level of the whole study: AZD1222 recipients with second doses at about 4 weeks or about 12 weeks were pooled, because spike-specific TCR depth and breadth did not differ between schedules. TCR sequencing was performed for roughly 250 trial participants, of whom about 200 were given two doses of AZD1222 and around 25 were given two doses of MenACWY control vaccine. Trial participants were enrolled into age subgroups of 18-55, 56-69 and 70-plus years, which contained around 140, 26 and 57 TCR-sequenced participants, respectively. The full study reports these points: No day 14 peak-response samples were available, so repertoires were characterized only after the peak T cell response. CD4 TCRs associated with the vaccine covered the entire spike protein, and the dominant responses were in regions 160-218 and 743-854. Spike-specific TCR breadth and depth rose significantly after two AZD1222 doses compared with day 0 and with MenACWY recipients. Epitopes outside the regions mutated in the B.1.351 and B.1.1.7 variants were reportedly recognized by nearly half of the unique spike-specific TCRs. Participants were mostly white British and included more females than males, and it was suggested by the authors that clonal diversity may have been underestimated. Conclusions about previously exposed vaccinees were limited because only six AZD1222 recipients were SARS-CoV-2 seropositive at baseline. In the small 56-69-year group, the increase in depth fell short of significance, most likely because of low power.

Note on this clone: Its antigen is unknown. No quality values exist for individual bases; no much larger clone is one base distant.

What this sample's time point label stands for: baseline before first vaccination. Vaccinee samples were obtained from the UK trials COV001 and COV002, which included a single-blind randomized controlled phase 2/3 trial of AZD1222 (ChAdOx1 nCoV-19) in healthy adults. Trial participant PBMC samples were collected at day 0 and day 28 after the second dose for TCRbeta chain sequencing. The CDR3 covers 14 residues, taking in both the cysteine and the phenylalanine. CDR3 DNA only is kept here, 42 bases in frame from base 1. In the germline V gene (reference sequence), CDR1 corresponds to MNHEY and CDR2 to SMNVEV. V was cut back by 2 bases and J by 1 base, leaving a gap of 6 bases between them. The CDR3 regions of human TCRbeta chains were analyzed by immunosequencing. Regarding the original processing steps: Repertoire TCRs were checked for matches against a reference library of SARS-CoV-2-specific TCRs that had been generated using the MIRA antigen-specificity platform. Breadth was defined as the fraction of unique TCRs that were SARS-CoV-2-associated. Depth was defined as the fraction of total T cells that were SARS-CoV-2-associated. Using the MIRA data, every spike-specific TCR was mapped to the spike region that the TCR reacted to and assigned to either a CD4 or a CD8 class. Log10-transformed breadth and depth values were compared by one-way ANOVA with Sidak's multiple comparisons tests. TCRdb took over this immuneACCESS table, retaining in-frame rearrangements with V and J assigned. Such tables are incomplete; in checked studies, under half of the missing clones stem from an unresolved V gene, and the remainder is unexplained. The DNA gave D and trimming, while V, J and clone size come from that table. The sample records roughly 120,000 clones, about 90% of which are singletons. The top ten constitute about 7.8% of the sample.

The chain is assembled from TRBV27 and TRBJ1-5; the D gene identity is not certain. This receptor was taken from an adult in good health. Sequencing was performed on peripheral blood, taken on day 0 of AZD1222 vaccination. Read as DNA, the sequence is TGTGCCAGCAGTTTACGCAGGAGCAATCAGCCCCAGCATTTT. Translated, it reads CASSLRRSNQPQHF.